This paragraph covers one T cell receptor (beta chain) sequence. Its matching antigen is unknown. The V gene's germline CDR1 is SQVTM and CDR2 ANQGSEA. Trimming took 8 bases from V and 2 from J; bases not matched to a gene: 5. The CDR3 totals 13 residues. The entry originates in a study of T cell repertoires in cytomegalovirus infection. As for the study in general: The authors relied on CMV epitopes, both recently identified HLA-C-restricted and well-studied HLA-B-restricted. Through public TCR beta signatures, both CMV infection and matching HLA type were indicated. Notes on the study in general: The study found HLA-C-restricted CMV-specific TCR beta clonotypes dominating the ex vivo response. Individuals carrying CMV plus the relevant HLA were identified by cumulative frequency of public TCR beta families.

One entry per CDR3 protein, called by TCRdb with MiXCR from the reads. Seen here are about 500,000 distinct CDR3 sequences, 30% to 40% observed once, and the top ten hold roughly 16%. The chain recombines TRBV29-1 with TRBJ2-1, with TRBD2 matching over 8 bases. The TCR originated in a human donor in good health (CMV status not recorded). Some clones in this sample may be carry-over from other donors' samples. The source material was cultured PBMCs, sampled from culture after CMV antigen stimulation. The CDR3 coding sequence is TGCAGCTCCCGGCGGGGGGCCTACAATGAGCAGTTCTTC. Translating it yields CSSRRGAYNEQFF.